The entry below describes one T cell receptor (beta chain). Profiling relied on immunoSEQ multiplex PCR, and the TCRdb table lists in-frame clones only, not all of them. In the table there are 19,000 or so clones, under 90% of which are singletons. The ends were cut back, 3 bases at V and 7 bases at J, with 12 bases in the middle. There are 13 residues in the CDR3. CDR1 DFQATT and CDR2 SNEGSKA come from the germline V gene (reference sequence). The entry originates in a study of blood T cell repertoires in COVID-19. Study-level background: The origin of the acute and convalescent COVID-19 samples was the United States, Italy and Spain. In each case, the material was cDNA or gDNA derived from T cells, B-cell-depleted T cells, or PBMCs.

Specimen: peripheral blood. This TCR derives from a human donor in a cohort sampled during active COVID-19. The rearrangement uses TRBV20-1 and TRBJ2-2; TRBD1 might be the D (6 bases). This CDR3 reads CSASLGAVGELFF. The CDR3 bases are TGCAGTGCTAGTCTGGGGGCGGTCGGGGAGCTGTTTTTT.